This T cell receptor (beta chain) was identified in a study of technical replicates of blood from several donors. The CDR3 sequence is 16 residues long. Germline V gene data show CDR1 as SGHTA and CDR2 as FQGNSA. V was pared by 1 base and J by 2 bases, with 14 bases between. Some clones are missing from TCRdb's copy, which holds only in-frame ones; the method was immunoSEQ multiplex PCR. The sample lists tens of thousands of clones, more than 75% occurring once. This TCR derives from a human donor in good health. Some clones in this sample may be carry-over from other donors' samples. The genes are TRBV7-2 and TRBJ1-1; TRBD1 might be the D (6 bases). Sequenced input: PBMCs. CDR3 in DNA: TGTGCCAGCAGCTTAGAAACAGGGCTACTAAACACTGAAGCTTTCTTT. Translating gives CASSLETGLLNTEAFF.